This TCR beta chain was sequenced for a study of Tregs in tolerant kidney transplant recipients. With regard to this clone: Sequencing ends 3 residues short of the CDR3 end; the germline J gene provides the rest.

Profiling relied on immunoSEQ multiplex PCR, and the TCRdb table lists in-frame clones only, not all of them. The sample totals 30,000 or so clones. The CDR3 runs 11 residues. The germline CDR1 and CDR2 sequences are DFQATT and SNEGSKA (reference sequence). With 2 bases removed from V and 4 bases from J, the gap between germline ends came to 5 bases. The TCR comes from a human donor who received a combined kidney and bone marrow transplant. This chain connects TRBV20-1 to TRBJ1-1; D gene ambiguous. The sequences come from CD8+ T cells from blood, collected before the transplant. Partial CDR3 DNA: TGCAGTGCTAGATCGGTCACTGAA. Its protein product is CSARSVTE. The entire CDR3 is CSARSVTEAFF.